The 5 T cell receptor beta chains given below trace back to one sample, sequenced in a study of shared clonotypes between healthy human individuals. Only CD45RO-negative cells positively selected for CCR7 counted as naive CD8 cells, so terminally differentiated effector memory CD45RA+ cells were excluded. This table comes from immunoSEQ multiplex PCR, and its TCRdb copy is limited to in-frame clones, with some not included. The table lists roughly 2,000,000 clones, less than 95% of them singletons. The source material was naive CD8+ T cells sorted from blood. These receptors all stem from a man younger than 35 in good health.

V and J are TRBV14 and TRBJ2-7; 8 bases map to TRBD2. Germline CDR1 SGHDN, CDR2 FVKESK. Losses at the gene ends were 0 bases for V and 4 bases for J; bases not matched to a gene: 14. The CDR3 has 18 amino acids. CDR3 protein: CASSQEWGSGMNPYEQYF. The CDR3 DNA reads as TGTGCCAGCAGCCAAGAGTGGGGTAGCGGGATGAACCCGTACGAGCAGTACTTC. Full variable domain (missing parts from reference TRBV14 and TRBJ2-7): EAGVTQFPSHSVIEKGQTVTLRCDPISGHDNLYWYRRVMGKEIKFLLHFVKESKQDESGMPNNRFLAERTGGTYSTLKVQPAELEDSGVYFCASSQEWGSGMNPYEQYFGPGTRLTVT.

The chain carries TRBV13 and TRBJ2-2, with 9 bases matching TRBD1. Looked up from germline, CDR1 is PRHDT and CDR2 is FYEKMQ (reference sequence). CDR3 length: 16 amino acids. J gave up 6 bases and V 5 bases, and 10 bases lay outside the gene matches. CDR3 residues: CASSPVSRTGAGELFF. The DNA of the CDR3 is TGTGCCAGCAGCCCCGTATCTAGGACAGGGGCCGGGGAGCTGTTTTTT.

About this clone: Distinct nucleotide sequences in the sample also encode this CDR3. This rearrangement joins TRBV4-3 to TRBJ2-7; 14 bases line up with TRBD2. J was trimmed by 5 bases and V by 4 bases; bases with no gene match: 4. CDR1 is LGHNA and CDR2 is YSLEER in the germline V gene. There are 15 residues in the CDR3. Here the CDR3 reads CASSLGTSGSNEQYF. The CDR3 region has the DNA TGCGCCAGCAGCCTCGGGACTAGCGGGAGTAACGAGCAGTACTTC.

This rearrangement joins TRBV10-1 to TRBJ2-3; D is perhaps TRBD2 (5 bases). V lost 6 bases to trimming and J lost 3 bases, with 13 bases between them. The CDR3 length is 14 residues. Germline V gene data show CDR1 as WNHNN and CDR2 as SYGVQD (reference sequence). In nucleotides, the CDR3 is TGCGCCAGCAGCCAGGCCCCGGGAACAGATACGCAGTATTTT. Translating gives CASSQAPGTDTQYF.

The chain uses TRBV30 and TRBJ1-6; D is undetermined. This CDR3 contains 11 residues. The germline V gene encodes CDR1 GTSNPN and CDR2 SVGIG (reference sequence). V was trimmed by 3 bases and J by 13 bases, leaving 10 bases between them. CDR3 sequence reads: CAWSLSGPLHF. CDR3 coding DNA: TGTGCCTGGAGCTTGTCGGGGCCCCTCCACTTT.